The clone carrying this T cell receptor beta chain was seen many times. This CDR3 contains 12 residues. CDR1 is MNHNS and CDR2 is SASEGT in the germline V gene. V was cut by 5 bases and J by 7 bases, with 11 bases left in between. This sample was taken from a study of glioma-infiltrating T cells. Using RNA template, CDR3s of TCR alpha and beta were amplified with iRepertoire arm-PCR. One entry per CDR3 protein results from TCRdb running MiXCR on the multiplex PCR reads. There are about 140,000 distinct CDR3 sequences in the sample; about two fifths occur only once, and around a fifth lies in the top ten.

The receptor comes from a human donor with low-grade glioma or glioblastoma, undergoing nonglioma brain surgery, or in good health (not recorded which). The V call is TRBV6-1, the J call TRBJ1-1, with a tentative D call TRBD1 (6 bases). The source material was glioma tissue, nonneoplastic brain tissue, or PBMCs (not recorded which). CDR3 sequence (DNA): TGTGCCAGCAGTAGGGGACACGGTGAAGCTTTCTTT. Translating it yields CASSRGHGEAFF.